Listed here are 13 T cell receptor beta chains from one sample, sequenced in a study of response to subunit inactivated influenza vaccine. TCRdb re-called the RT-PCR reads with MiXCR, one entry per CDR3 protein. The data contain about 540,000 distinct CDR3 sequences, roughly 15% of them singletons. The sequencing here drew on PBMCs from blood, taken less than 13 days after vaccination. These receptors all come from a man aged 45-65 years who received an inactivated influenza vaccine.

CDR3 sequence: CASSTMGSNSPLHF. The CDR3 region has the DNA TGTGCCAGCAGTACCATGGGGAGTAATTCACCCCTCCACTTT. The rearrangement joins TRBV6-1 to TRBJ1-6; D not certain. Trimming removed 5 bases from V and 6 bases from J, with 11 bases in between. The CDR3 is 14 residues long. Looked up from germline, CDR1 is MNHNS and CDR2 is SASEGT.

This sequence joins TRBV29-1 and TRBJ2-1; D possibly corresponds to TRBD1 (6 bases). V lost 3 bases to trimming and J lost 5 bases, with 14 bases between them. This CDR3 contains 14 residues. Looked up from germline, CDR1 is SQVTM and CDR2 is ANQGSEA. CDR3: CSVDRQGFHNEQFF. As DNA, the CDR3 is TGCAGCGTTGATAGGCAGGGGTTTCACAATGAGCAGTTCTTC.

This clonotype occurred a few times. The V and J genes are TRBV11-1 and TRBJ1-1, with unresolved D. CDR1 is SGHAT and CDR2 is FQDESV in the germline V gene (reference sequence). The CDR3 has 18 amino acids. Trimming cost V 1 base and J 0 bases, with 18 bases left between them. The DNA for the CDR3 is TGTGCCAGCAGCTTAGTCCCCGAATGGACGGTTATGAACACTGAAGCTTTCTTT. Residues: CASSLVPEWTVMNTEAFF.

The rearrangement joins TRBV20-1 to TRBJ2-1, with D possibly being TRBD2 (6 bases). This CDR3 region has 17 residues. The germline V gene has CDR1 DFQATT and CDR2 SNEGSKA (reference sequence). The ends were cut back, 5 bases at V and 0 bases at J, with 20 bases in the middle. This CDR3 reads CSAGAALAAGSYNEQFF. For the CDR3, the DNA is TGCAGTGCTGGTGCGGCACTAGCCGCCGGCTCCTACAATGAGCAGTTCTTC.

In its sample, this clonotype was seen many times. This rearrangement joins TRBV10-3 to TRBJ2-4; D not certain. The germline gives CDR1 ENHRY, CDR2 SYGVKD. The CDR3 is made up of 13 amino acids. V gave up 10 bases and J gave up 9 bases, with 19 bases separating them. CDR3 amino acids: CATLDGGVGIQYF. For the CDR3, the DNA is TGTGCCACCTTGGACGGTGGGGTGGGCATTCAGTACTTC.

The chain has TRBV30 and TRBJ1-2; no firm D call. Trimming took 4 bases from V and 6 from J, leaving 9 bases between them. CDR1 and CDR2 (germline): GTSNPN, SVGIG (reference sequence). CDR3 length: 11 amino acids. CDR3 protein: CAWNLGHGYTF. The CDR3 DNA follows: TGTGCCTGGAACCTTGGACATGGCTACACCTTC.

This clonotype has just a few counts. CDR3 sequence reads: CASGVGQLTDTQYF. The CDR3 DNA is TGTGCCAGCGGGGTGGGACAGCTCACAGATACGCAGTATTTT. The gene calls are TRBV11-2 and TRBJ2-3; 7 bases are shared with TRBD1. The CDR3 is made up of 14 amino acids. The germline CDR1 and CDR2 sequences are SGHAT and FQNNGV. Losses at the gene ends were 8 bases for V and 2 bases for J; bases not matched to a gene: 7.

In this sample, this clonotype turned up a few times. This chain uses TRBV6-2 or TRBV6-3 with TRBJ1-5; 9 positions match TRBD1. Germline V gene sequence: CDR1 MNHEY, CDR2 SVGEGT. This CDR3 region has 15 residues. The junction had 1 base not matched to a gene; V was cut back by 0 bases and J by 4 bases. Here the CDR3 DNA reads TGTGCCAGCAGTTACTCGACAGGGGGAAATCAGCCCCAGCATTTT. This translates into CASSYSTGGNQPQHF.

CDR3 residues: CASSQELASYEQYF. In nucleotides, the CDR3 is TGTGCCAGCAGCCAAGAGCTGGCATCCTACGAGCAGTACTTC. The V call is TRBV3-1, the J call TRBJ2-7; D gene ambiguous. This CDR3 region has 14 residues. Germline V gene sequence: CDR1 LGHDT, CDR2 YNNKEL (reference sequence). V was cut by 0 bases and J by 1 base, with 7 bases left in between.

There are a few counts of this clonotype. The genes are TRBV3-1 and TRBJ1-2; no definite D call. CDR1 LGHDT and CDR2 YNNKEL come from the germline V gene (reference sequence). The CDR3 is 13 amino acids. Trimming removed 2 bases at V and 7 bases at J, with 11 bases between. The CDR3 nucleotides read TGTGCCAGCAGCCAATTCCCCCCCGGTGGCTACACCTTC. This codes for CASSQFPPGGYTF.

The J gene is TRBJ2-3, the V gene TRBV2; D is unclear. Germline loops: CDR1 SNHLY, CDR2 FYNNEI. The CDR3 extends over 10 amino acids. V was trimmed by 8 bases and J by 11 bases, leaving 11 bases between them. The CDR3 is CASQLSRQYF. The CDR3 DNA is TGTGCCAGCCAGTTAAGTAGGCAGTATTTT.

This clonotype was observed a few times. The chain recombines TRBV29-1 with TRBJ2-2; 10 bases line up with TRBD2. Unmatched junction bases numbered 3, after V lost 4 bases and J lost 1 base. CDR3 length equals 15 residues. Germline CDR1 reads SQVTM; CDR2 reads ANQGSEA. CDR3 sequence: CSVGGTSENTGELFF. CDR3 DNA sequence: TGCAGCGTTGGGGGGACTAGCGAGAACACCGGGGAGCTGTTTTTT.

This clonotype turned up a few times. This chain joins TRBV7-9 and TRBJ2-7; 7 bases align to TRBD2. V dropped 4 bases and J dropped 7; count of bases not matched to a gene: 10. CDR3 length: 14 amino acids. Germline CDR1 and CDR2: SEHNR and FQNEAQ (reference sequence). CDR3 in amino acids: CASSSGLESGEQYF. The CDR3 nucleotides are TGTGCCAGCAGCTCCGGACTAGAATCGGGGGAGCAGTACTTC. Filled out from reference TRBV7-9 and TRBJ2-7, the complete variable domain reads DTGVSQNPRHKITKRGQNVTFRCDPISEHNRLYWYRQTLGQGPEFLTYFQNEAQLEKSRLLSDRFSAERPKGSFSTLEIQRTEQGDSAMYLCASSSGLESGEQYFGPGTRLTVT.